A selection of T cell receptor beta chains follows, all from one sample in a study of cytomegalovirus exposure and HLA in healthy donors. Using immunoSEQ multiplex PCR, the repertoire was profiled, and TCRdb retains in-frame clones only, with some absent. Of approximately 180,000 clones listed, over 70% were seen once; the top ten hold about 2.3%. The sequencing input was PBMCs. The receptor set was obtained from a woman in her 30s in good health and CMV-seronegative. Each CDR3 is given with its conserved first and last residue. A D gene is named only where the DNA matches it firmly. Only part of the rows carry a size: once, few, many, or a class if the clone is expanded.

TRBJ2-7,TRBD1,-,TRBV7-6,CASSLGPGQGAGEQYF,TGTGCCAGCAGCTTAGGCCCGGGACAGGGGGCAGGCGAGCAGTACTTC
TRBJ2-4,-,-,TRBV5-1,CASTPGEEGSQYF,TGCGCCAGCACCCCGGGGGAGGAAGGGAGTCAGTACTTC
TRBJ1-1,-,-,TRBV5-5,CASHGGALSNRGAFF,TGTGCCAGCCATGGGGGCGCTTTGTCCAACCGTGGGGCTTTCTTT
TRBJ2-1,TRBD2,-,TRBV5-4,CASSLGTSGGYNEQFF,TGTGCCAGCAGCTTGGGAACTAGCGGGGGCTACAATGAGCAGTTCTTC
TRBJ2-5,-,once,TRBV28,CASSLLAGTETQYF,TGTGCCAGCAGTTTACTCGCGGGAACGGAGACCCAGTACTTC
TRBJ1-3,-,-,TRBV14,CASSQQSSGNTIYF,TGTGCCAGCAGCCAACAGTCCTCTGGAAACACCATATATTTT
TRBJ1-2,-,-,TRBV7-2,CASSSNRVYGYTF,TGTGCCAGCAGCTCGAATCGGGTCTATGGCTACACCTTC
TRBJ1-1,-,-,TRBV2,CASRAGLNTEAFF,TGTGCCAGCAGGGCGGGGCTGAACACTGAAGCTTTCTTT
TRBJ1-4,TRBD1,-,TRBV4-2,CASSRTGVGEKLFF,TGTGCCAGCAGTCGCACAGGGGTAGGGGAAAAACTGTTTTTT
TRBJ2-7,TRBD2,once,TRBV5-1,CASSRGTSGRAEMYEQYF,TGCGCCAGCAGCCGTGGGACTAGCGGGAGGGCCGAAATGTACGAGCAGTACTTC
TRBJ1-1,TRBD1,-,TRBV2,CASSNTGGLTEAFF,TGTGCCAGCAGTAATACAGGGGGCCTCACTGAAGCTTTCTTT
TRBJ2-5,-,-,TRBV28,CASRVGGPPQETQYF,TGTGCCAGCAGGGTCGGAGGGCCCCCCCAAGAGACCCAGTACTTC
TRBJ1-5,TRBD1,-,TRBV7-2,CASSLGQGSNQPQHF,TGTGCCAGCAGCTTAGGACAGGGCTCCAATCAGCCCCAGCATTTT
TRBJ2-2,TRBD1,few,TRBV7-9,CASQTGRANGELFF,TGTGCCAGCCAGACAGGGAGAGCCAACGGGGAGCTGTTTTTT
TRBJ2-2,TRBD2,-,TRBV19,CASSIGLASTGELFF,TGTGCCAGTAGTATCGGACTAGCCTCCACCGGGGAGCTGTTTTTT
TRBJ2-7,-,few,TRBV7-6,CASSQSLAHYEQYF,TGTGCCAGCAGCCAAAGCCTAGCGCACTACGAGCAGTACTTC
TRBJ2-3,TRBD2,-,TRBV7-2,CASSRRSMSGGSTDTQYF,TGTGCCAGCAGCCGCAGATCTATGAGCGGGGGGAGCACAGATACGCAGTATTTT
TRBJ2-5,-,-,TRBV18,CASTKEQTGSKGETQYF,TGTGCCAGCACTAAGGAACAGACTGGCTCGAAGGGGGAGACCCAGTACTTC
TRBJ2-7,-,-,TRBV9,CASSVAPDGGLSSYEQYF,TGTGCCAGCAGCGTAGCTCCCGACGGTGGGCTGAGCTCCTACGAGCAGTACTTC
TRBJ2-3,TRBD1,-,TRBV4-3,CASSQSRGSGQGADTQYF,TGCGCCAGCAGCCAAAGCAGGGGGAGCGGACAGGGGGCAGATACGCAGTATTTT
TRBJ2-4,-,-,TRBV5-4,CASSLALRKNIQYF,TGTGCCAGCAGCTTGGCCCTTCGCAAAAACATTCAGTACTTC
TRBJ1-5,-,-,TRBV6-1,CASGGAYSNQPQHF,TGTGCCAGCGGGGGGGCATATAGCAATCAGCCCCAGCATTTT
TRBJ2-3,TRBD2,-,TRBV5-6,CASSLDSGRAADTQYF,TGTGCCAGCAGCCTGGATAGCGGGAGGGCCGCAGATACGCAGTATTTT
TRBJ2-2,-,-,TRBV30,CAWSVRGRTNTGELFF,TGTGCCTGGAGTGTACGCGGCCGAACGAACACCGGGGAGCTGTTTTTT
TRBJ1-2,TRBD1,few,TRBV6-5,CASSIRGRGYTF,TGTGCCAGCAGTATCAGGGGGCGTGGCTACACCTTC
TRBJ2-3,-,-,TRBV30,CAWSARFGSTDTQYF,TGTGCCTGGAGTGCCCGCTTTGGCAGCACAGATACGCAGTATTTT
TRBJ2-1,TRBD2,-,TRBV7-2,CASSPPAGVYNEQFF,TGTGCCAGCAGCCCTCCAGCGGGAGTCTACAATGAGCAGTTCTTC
TRBJ2-2,-,-,TRBV5-1,CASSPRPAGELFF,TGCGCCAGCAGCCCGCGCCCGGCCGGGGAGCTGTTTTTT
TRBJ2-1,TRBD2,-,TRBV27,CASSLHSGTNPIREQFF,TGTGCCAGCAGTTTACACTCCGGGACTAACCCGATACGGGAGCAGTTCTTC
TRBJ2-5,-,-,TRBV25-1,CASSEGGLETQYF,TGTGCCAGCAGTGAGGGGGGGCTAGAGACCCAGTACTTC
TRBJ2-7,TRBD2,-,TRBV7-2,CASRIAGGNYEQYF,TGTGCCAGCCGAATAGCGGGAGGAAACTACGAGCAGTACTTC
TRBJ2-1,-,-,TRBV6-5,CASSTGRNYNEQFF,TGTGCCAGCAGTACCGGGAGAAACTACAATGAGCAGTTCTTC
TRBJ2-1,TRBD2,-,TRBV30,CAWSKASSGRVTEQFF,TGTGCCTGGAGTAAGGCGTCTAGCGGGAGGGTCACTGAGCAGTTCTTC
TRBJ2-5,TRBD2,-,TRBV5-4,CASSPWTSGGQETQYF,TGTGCCAGCAGCCCTTGGACTAGCGGGGGTCAAGAGACCCAGTACTTC
TRBJ1-3,-,-,TRBV6-5,CASSYSYVGVGNTIYF,TGTGCCAGCAGTTACTCGTACGTTGGAGTGGGAAACACCATATATTTT
TRBJ2-3,TRBD2,-,TRBV4-3,CASSQGRELKRGTTDTQYF,TGCGCCAGCAGCCAAGGAAGAGAACTCAAGCGGGGGACCACAGATACGCAGTATTTT
TRBJ2-3,TRBD2,-,TRBV7-9,CASSDGGDTQYF,TGTGCCAGCAGCGACGGGGGGGATACGCAGTATTTT
TRBJ2-1,TRBD2,-,TRBV28,CASSWSGAFNEQFF,TGTGCCAGCAGTTGGAGCGGGGCATTCAATGAGCAGTTCTTC
TRBJ1-1,TRBD1,many,TRBV11-2,CASSLQDRGGSFHTEAFF,TGTGCCAGCAGCCTTCAAGACAGGGGGGGCAGTTTTCACACTGAAGCTTTCTTT
TRBJ2-7,TRBD1,-,TRBV6-5,CASRRTGVYEQYF,TGTGCCAGCAGACGGACAGGGGTCTACGAGCAGTACTTC
TRBJ1-1,-,-,TRBV28,CASSFLRDRGNTEAFF,TGTGCCAGCAGTTTTCTACGAGACAGAGGGAACACTGAAGCTTTCTTT
TRBJ2-5,TRBD1,few,TRBV7-3,CASSLMAQGAGETQYF,TGTGCCAGCAGCTTAATGGCACAGGGGGCCGGGGAGACCCAGTACTTC